One and the same sample provided the 9 T cell receptor beta chains below, sequenced in a study of cytomegalovirus exposure and HLA in healthy donors. PCR employed 60 Vbeta and 13 Jbeta primers. Profiling relied on immunoSEQ multiplex PCR, and the TCRdb table lists in-frame clones only, not all of them. The data contain about 130,000 clones, less than 85% of them singletons. The sample comprised PBMCs. These receptors originate from a man aged 25 to 40 in good health and CMV-seropositive.

This clone occurred a few times. This sequence joins TRBV14 and TRBJ2-7; D possibly corresponds to TRBD2 (5 bases). CDR3 size: 14 residues. The germline CDR1 and CDR2 sequences are SGHDN and FVKESK. V was trimmed by 5 bases and J by 5 bases, leaving 16 bases between them. The CDR3 loop reads CASSRRALRDEQYF. DNA of the CDR3: TGTGCCAGCAGCAGGCGGGCCCTACGAGACGAGCAGTACTTC.

Regarding this clone: At the DNA level, this CDR3 is encoded by other sequences in the same sample as well. V is TRBV19 and J is TRBJ1-5; TRBD1 matches 8 bases. CDR1 is LNHDA and CDR2 is SQIVND in the germline V gene (reference sequence). This CDR3 comprises 14 residues. Trimming cost V 6 bases and J 2 bases; bases outside gene matches: 3. CDR3 sequence (DNA): TGTGCCAGTAGAGGACAGGGAGGCAATCAGCCCCAGCATTTT. Translated: CASRGQGGNQPQHF.

This clone was counted a single time. V gene TRBV10-3 combines with J gene TRBJ2-6, with D uncertain. CDR1 and CDR2 from the germline V gene are ENHRY and SYGVKD. V lost 3 bases and J lost 3, with 12 bases in between. The CDR3 has 16 amino acids. DNA for the CDR3: TGTGCCATCAGTGAACATTCGCCTGGTGGGGCCAACGTCCTGACTTTC. Translation: CAISEHSPGGANVLTF.

This chain uses TRBV5-6 with TRBJ1-5; perhaps TRBD1 as D (6 bases). This CDR3 is 16 amino acids long. Germline CDR1 reads SGHDT; CDR2 reads YYEEEE. Trimming stripped 2 bases from V and 4 bases from J, with 16 bases between. The chain's CDR3 is CASSFGSGTQNQPQHF. The CDR3, as DNA: TGTGCCAGCAGCTTCGGTTCCGGGACACAGAATCAGCCCCAGCATTTT.

The chain couples TRBV27 to TRBJ2-1; D is possibly TRBD1 (6 bases). The V end was cut by 5 bases, the J end by 7 bases, with 9 bases between. This CDR3 has 12 residues. The germline CDR1 and CDR2 sequences are MNHEY and SMNVEV (reference sequence). CDR3 sequence (DNA): TGTGCCAGCAGTATAACAGGGAATGAGCAGTTCTTC. Translated: CASSITGNEQFF.

The chain uses TRBV29-1 and TRBJ1-2; TRBD1 is a possible D gene (6 bases). Germline V gives CDR1 SQVTM, CDR2 ANQGSEA. V was clipped by 7 bases and J by 6 bases, with 24 bases between them. CDR3 length equals 15 residues. The CDR3 reads CSASTGRGLGDGYTF. For the CDR3, the DNA is TGCAGCGCCAGCACAGGGAGGGGATTAGGGGATGGCTACACCTTC.

V and J are TRBV2 and TRBJ2-1; 7 positions agree with TRBD1. V trimming: 6 bases; J trimming: 7 bases; junction bases outside the gene matches: 9. From germline, CDR1 is SNHLY and CDR2 FYNNEI. The CDR3 sequence is 14 residues long. The CDR3 loop is CASSGDRSGNEQFF. DNA for the CDR3: TGTGCCAGCAGCGGGGACAGATCGGGGAATGAGCAGTTCTTC.

This chain uses TRBV18 with TRBJ1-1; D gene uncertain. The CDR3 sequence is 13 residues long. Germline V gene data show CDR1 as KGHSH and CDR2 as LQKENI. Trimming took off 4 bases at V and 5 bases at J, with 11 bases between the two ends. DNA of the CDR3: TGTGCCAGCTCACTAAAGAGGGAAACTGAAGCTTTCTTT. It codes for CASSLKRETEAFF.

The V call is TRBV11-2, the J call TRBJ1-6, with D unresolved. The CDR3 covers 15 residues. V lost 2 bases to trimming and J lost 8 bases, with 13 bases between them. CDR1 and CDR2 from the germline V gene are SGHAT and FQNNGV. The CDR3 loop reads CASSLWPGSDSPLHF. The CDR3 region has the DNA TGTGCCAGCAGCTTATGGCCGGGGTCTGATTCACCCCTCCACTTT.